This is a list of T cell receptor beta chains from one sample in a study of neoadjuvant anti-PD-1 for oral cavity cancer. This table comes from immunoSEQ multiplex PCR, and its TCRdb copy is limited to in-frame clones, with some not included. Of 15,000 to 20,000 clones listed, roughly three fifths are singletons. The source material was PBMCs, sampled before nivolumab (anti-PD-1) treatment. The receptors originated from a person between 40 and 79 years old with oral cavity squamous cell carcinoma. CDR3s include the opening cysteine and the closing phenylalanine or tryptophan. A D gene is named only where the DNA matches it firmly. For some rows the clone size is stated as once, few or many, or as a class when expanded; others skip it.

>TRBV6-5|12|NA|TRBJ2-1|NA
TGTGCCAGCAGTGGGGACTTCAATGAGCAGTTCTTC
CASSGDFNEQFF
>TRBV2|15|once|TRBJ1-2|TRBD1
TGTGCCAGCAGAGGGAGAGACAGGGGGGTGGAGGGCTACACCTTC
CASRGRDRGVEGYTF
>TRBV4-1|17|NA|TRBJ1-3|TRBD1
TGCGCCAGCAGCCAAGGCCCCGCAGGGGGCTCTGGAAACACCATATATTTT
CASSQGPAGGSGNTIYF
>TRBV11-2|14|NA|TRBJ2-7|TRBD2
TGTGCCAGCAGCTTTTCCGGGACTAGATACGAGCAGTACTTC
CASSFSGTRYEQYF
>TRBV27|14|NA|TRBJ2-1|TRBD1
TGTGCCTCCCAACCCGGGACAGGGAGAGCTGAGCAGTTCTTC
CASQPGTGRAEQFF
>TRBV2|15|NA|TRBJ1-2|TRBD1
TGTGCCAGCAGTTTGCCGGGACAGGGAAACTATGGCTACACCTTC
CASSLPGQGNYGYTF
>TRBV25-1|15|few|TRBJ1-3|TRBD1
TGTGCCAGCAGTCCCGGGACAGGGCCTGGAAACACCATATATTTT
CASSPGTGPGNTIYF
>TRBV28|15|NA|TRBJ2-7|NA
TGTGCCAGCAGTCTCTCGACCCTGGTCAGTGGCGAGCAGTACTTC
CASSLSTLVSGEQYF
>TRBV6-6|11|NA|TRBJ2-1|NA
TGTGCCAGCAGGGATGGAGATGAGCAGTTCTTC
CASRDGDEQFF
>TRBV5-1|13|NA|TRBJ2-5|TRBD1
TGCGCCAGCAGCCGGACAGGGTTGGAGACCCAGTACTTC
CASSRTGLETQYF
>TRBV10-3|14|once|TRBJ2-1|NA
TGTGCCATCAGTGCCCCCCCGGACAACAATGAGCAGTTCTTC
CAISAPPDNNEQFF
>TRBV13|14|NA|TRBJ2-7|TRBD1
TGTGCCAGCAGCTTGGCAGGGGGCTTCTACGAGCAGTACTTC
CASSLAGGFYEQYF
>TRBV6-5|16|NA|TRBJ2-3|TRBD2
TGTGCCAGCAGTTACGTCAGCGGGAGGGCTCCAGATACGCAGTATTTT
CASSYVSGRAPDTQYF
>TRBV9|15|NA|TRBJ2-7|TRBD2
TGTGCCAGCAGCGTAGCGGCTAGCGGCCCCTACGAGCAGTACTTC
CASSVAASGPYEQYF
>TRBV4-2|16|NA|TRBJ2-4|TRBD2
TGTGCCAGCAGCCAAGATCTGGCGGGAGGCAAAAACATTCAGTACTTC
CASSQDLAGGKNIQYF
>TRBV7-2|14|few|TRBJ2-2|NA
TGTGCCAGCAGCTCCTCTAGGGTTGGTGGGGAGCTGTTTTTT
CASSSSRVGGELFF
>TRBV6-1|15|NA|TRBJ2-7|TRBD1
TGTGCCAGCAATCATATGGGACAGGGGTTGGACGAGCAGTACTTC
CASNHMGQGLDEQYF
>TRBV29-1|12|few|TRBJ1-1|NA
TGCAGCGTTGAAAAAGGGGACACTGAAGCTTTCTTT
CSVEKGDTEAFF
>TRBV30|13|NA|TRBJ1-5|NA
TGTGCCTGGAGCGTGGCAGGGAATCAGCCCCAGCATTTT
CAWSVAGNQPQHF
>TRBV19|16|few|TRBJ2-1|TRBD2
TGTGCCAGTAGTATAGTTGGTAGCGGGGTTTACAATGAGCAGTTCTTC
CASSIVGSGVYNEQFF
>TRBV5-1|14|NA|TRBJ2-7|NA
TGCGCCAGCAGCTTGGCCGGTAGAGCCTACGAGCAGTACTTC
CASSLAGRAYEQYF
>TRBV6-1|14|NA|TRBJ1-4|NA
TGTGCCAGCAGTGATCCGGGACACGGGGAAAAACTGTTTTTT
CASSDPGHGEKLFF
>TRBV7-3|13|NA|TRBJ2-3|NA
TGTGCCAGCAGCCCCTCTACCCTAGATACGCAGTATTTT
CASSPSTLDTQYF
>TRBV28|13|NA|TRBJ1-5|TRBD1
TGTGCCAGCATAACAGGGGGTTCCCAGCCCCAGCATTTT
CASITGGSQPQHF
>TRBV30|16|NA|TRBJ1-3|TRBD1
TGTGCCTGGAGGAAACAGGGGCACACCCCTGGAAACACCATATATTTT
CAWRKQGHTPGNTIYF
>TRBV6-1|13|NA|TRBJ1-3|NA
TGTGCCAGCAGTGAATCCTCTGGAAACACCATATATTTT
CASSESSGNTIYF
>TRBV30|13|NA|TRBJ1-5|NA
TGTGCCTGGAACTCTGACAGTAATCAGCCCCAGCATTTT
CAWNSDSNQPQHF
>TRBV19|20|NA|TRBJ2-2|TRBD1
TGTGCCAGTAGTATAACGGGCCTCGGACAGGGACACTCCAACACCGGGGAGCTGTTTTTT
CASSITGLGQGHSNTGELFF
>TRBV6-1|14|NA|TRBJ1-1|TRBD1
TGTGCCAGCAGTGCGGGACAGGGTAACACTGAAGCTTTCTTT
CASSAGQGNTEAFF
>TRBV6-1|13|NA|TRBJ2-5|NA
TGTGCCAGCAGTGAGCCGGTACAAGAGACCCAGTACTTC
CASSEPVQETQYF
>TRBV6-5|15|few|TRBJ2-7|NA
TGTGCCAGCAGACTGCTGCAGAACAGGGACTACGAGCAGTACTTC
CASRLLQNRDYEQYF
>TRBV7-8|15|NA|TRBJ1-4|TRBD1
TGTGCCAGCAGCTTAAGACAGGGGGCGGGGGAAAAACTGTTTTTT
CASSLRQGAGEKLFF
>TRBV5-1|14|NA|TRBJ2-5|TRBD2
TGCGCCAGCAGACTAGCGGGAGTTGGTGAGACCCAGTACTTC
CASRLAGVGETQYF
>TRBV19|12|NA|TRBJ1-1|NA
TGTGCCAGTAGTATGAGGGAGGCTGAAGCTTTCTTT
CASSMREAEAFF
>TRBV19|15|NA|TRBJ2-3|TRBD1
TGTGCCAGTAGTACCGGGACAGCTAGCACAGATACGCAGTATTTT
CASSTGTASTDTQYF
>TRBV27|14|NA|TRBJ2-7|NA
TGTGCCAGCAGTTTATACGGGGGTCCGTACGAGCAGTACTTC
CASSLYGGPYEQYF
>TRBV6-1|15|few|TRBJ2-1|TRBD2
TGTGCCAGCAGGGTAGCGGGCCCGAGCTACAATGAGCAGTTCTTC
CASRVAGPSYNEQFF
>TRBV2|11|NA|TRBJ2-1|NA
TGTGCCAGCAGTCGTTTATCCGTCCTGTTCTTC
CASSRLSVLFF
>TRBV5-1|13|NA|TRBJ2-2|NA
TGCGCCAGCAGCTTGTCGCGTTCCGGGGAGCTGTTTTTT
CASSLSRSGELFF
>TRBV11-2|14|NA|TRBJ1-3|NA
TGTGCCAGCAGGACAACAGGGTCCGGAAACACCATATATTTT
CASRTTGSGNTIYF
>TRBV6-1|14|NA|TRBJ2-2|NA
TGTGCCAGCAGTGGCCTCCCCACTGCCGGGGAGCTGTTTTTT
CASSGLPTAGELFF
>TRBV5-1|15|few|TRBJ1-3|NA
TGCGCCAGCAGCTTGGCCGGTGGCTCTGGAAACACCATATATTTT
CASSLAGGSGNTIYF
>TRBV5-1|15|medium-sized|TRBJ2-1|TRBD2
TGCGCCAGCAGCTGGCGGGAGGGCACCTACAATGAGCAGTTCTTC
CASSWREGTYNEQFF
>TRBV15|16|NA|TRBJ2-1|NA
TGTGCCACCAGCAGAGATCGACGGATCTCCTACAATGAGCAGTTCTTC
CATSRDRRISYNEQFF
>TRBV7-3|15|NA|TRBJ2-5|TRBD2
TGTGCCAGCAGCTTAGGAGCGGGAGACGGTGAGACCCAGTACTTC
CASSLGAGDGETQYF
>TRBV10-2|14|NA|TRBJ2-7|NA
TGCGCCAGCAGTGAGTTTGAGGGGACCTACGAGCAGTACTTC
CASSEFEGTYEQYF
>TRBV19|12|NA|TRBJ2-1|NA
TGTGCCAGTAGTATAGTCAACAATGAGCAGTTCTTC
CASSIVNNEQFF
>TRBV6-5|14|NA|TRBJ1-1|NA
TGTGCCAGCAGTTACTCGAGCCAGAACACTGAAGCTTTCTTT
CASSYSSQNTEAFF
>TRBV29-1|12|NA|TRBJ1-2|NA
TGCAGCGGCGACGACCGGGGGGATGGCTACACCTTC
CSGDDRGDGYTF
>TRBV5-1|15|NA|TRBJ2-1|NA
TGCGCCAGCAGCTTCGGAACTACAGGGAAGGATGAGCAGTTCTTC
CASSFGTTGKDEQFF
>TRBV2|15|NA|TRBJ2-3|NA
TGTGCCAGCAGTGATACGACACTAGGTATAGATACGCAGTATTTT
CASSDTTLGIDTQYF
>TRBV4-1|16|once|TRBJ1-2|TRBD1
TGCGCCAGCAGCCAAGATCGGGACAGGGGGTACTATGGCTACACCTTC
CASSQDRDRGYYGYTF
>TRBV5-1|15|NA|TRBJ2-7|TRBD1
TGCGCCAGCAGCTTGGAAGGACAGGGGGCGTACGAGCAGTACTTC
CASSLEGQGAYEQYF